This T cell receptor beta chain emerged from a study of beta chain features in type 1 diabetes. The isolated RNA, all of it, was reverse transcribed, so expressed TCRB transcripts were what got sequenced. The method was immunoSEQ multiplex PCR; TCRdb's version includes in-frame clones alone and lacks a portion of them. The sample contains under 400,000 clones, around 19% of which appear only once. This clone turned up a few times. V lost 0 bases and J lost 7; bases outside the gene matches: 15. The germline CDR1 and CDR2 sequences are SQVTM and ANQGSEA. The CDR3 length is 17 residues. Sequencing used naive CD4+ T cells from blood. The TCR comes from a woman younger than 35 in good health. The chain is built from TRBV29-1 and TRBJ1-2; TRBD1 matches 9 bases. The CDR3 loop reads CSVEESPGTGGASGYTF. CDR3 nucleotide sequence: TGCAGCGTTGAAGAATCCCCTGGCACAGGGGGCGCAAGTGGCTACACCTTC.